A selection of T cell receptor beta chains follows, all from one sample in a study of cytomegalovirus exposure and HLA in healthy donors. TCRdb's copy holds only in-frame clones and misses some; the assay was immunoSEQ multiplex PCR. The data contain more than 150,000 clones, just over 75% of them singletons. Material for sequencing was PBMCs. Receptor source: a man between 35 and 55 years old in good health and CMV-seronegative. The CDR3 runs from the conserved cysteine through the conserved F or W. A D gene is named only where the DNA matches it firmly. Only part of the rows carry a size: once, few, many, or a class if the clone is expanded.

V	D	size	J	DNA	CDR3
TRBV7-9	TRBD2	.	TRBJ2-7	TGTGCCAGCAGCTCCCTAGAAAAAGAGCGGGGATACTACGAGCAGTACTTC	CASSSLEKERGYYEQYF
TRBV7-3	TRBD2	.	TRBJ2-1	TGTGCCAGCAGCTCCGCCTTTACTAGCGGGAGCAATGAGCAGTTCTTC	CASSSAFTSGSNEQFF
TRBV27	TRBD2	.	TRBJ2-7	TGTGCCAGCAGTTTAACGGGCTGGGGGGGTTCCTACGAGCAGTACTTC	CASSLTGWGGSYEQYF
TRBV27	.	.	TRBJ1-1	TGTGCCAGCAGTTTAGGACTCAACACTGAAGCTTTCTTT	CASSLGLNTEAFF
TRBV19	.	.	TRBJ2-6	TGTGCCAGTAGTATCGGCAGGGACTCTGGGGCCAACGTCCTGACTTTC	CASSIGRDSGANVLTF
TRBV5-1	TRBD1	.	TRBJ1-2	TGCGCCACCGGGACAGGGGCATTGGGCTACACCTTC	CATGTGALGYTF
TRBV7-9	TRBD2	.	TRBJ2-7	TGTGCCAGCAGCCTTGCTAGCGGGCGTCCCTACGAGCAGTACTTC	CASSLASGRPYEQYF
TRBV6-1	TRBD1	.	TRBJ2-3	TGTGCCAGCAGTGAAGACCCTGGGACAGGTAGCGATACGCAGTATTTT	CASSEDPGTGSDTQYF
TRBV19	.	few	TRBJ2-2	TGTGCCAGTAGACCCGCGGGGTACGGCGGGGAGCTGTTTTTT	CASRPAGYGGELFF
TRBV9	.	once	TRBJ2-2	TGTGCCAGCAGCGTAAGTGCGACAGCGAACACCGGGGAGCTGTTTTTT	CASSVSATANTGELFF